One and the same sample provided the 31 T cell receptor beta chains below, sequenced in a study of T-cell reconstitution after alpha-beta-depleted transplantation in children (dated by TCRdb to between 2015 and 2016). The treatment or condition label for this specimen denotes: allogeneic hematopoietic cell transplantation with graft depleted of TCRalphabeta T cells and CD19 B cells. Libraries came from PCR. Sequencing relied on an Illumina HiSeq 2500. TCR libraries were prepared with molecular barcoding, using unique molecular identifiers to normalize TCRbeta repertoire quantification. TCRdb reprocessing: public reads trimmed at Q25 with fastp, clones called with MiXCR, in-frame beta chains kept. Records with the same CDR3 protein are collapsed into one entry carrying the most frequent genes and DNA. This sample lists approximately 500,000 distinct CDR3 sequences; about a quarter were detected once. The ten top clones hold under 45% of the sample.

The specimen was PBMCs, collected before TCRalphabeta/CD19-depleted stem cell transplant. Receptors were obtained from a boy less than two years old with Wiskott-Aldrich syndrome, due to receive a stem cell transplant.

The CDR3 sequence: CASSPARGPRTDTQYF. The CDR3 coding sequence is TGCGCCAGCAGCCCCGCTCGGGGGCCACGCACAGATACGCAGTATTTT. V is TRBV5-1 and J is TRBJ2-3, with D possibly being TRBD1 or TRBD2 (6 bases each). Trimming removed 4 bases from V and 1 base from J, with 16 bases in between. Per germline, CDR1 SGHRS and CDR2 YFSETQ. CDR3 length: 16 amino acids.

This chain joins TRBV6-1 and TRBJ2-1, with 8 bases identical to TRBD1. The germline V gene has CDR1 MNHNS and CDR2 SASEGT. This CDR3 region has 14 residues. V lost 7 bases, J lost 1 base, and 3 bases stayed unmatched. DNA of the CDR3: TGTGCCAGCAAGGGGGACAGGTCCTACAATGAGCAGTTCTTC. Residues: CASKGDRSYNEQFF.

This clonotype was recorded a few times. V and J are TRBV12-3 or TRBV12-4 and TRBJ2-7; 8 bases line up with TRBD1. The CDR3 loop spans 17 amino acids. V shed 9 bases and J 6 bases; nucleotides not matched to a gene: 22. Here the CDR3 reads CASTLKGQGASVPEQYF. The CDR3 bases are TGTGCCAGTACGTTGAAAGGGCAGGGGGCCTCAGTACCCGAGCAGTACTTC.

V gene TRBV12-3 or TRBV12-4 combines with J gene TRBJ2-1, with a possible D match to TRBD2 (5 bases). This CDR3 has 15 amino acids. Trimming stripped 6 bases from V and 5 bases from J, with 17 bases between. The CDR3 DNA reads TGTGCCAGCAGCACCGCAGACCAACTAGACAATGAGCAGTTCTTC. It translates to CASSTADQLDNEQFF.

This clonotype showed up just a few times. The DNA of the CDR3 is TGTGCCAGCAGCCTTGGGACAGGGGCCGGGGAGCAGTACTTC. It is translated as CASSLGTGAGEQYF. The chain joins TRBV7-8 to TRBJ2-7; 10 bases agree with TRBD1. Germline values: CDR1 SGHVS, CDR2 FQNEAQ. CDR3 length: 14 amino acids. Trimming removed 5 bases from V and 7 bases from J; junction bases left unmatched: 8. The complete variable domain, with remaining parts taken from reference TRBV7-8 and TRBJ2-7, reads GAGVSQSPRYKVAKRGQDVALRCDPISGHVSLFWYQQALGQGPEFLTYFQNEAQLDKSGLPSDRFFAERPEGSVSTLKIQRTQQEDSAVYLCASSLGTGAGEQYFGPGTRLTVT.

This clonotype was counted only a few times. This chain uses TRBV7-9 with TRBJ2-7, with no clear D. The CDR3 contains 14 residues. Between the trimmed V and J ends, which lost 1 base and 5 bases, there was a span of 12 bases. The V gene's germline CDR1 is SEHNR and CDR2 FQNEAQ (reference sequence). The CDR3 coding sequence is TGTGCCAGCAGCTTAGACCCAGGAATTGACGAGCAGTACTTC. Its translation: CASSLDPGIDEQYF.

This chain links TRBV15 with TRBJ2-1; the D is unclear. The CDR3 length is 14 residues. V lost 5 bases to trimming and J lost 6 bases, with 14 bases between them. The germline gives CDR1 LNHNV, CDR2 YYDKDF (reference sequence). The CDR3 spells CATSRGSNRNEQFF. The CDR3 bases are TGTGCCACCAGCCGAGGTAGCAACCGCAATGAGCAGTTCTTC.

CDR3 coding DNA: TGCAGTGCTAGGGGACGGCGATCTGGAAACACCATATATTTT. As protein: CSARGRRSGNTIYF. The J gene is TRBJ1-3, the V gene TRBV20-1, with a possible D match to TRBD1 (5 bases). Germline lookup yields CDR1 DFQATT and CDR2 SNEGSKA (reference sequence). This CDR3 has 14 residues. V dropped 3 bases and J dropped 1 base, with 10 bases sitting between them.

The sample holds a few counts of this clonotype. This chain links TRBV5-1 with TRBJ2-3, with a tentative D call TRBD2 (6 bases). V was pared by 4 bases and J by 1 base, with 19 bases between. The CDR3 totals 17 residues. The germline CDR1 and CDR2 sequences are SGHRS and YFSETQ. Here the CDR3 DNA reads TGCGCCAGCAGCCTGAAAGCAGCTAGCGCTCGCACAGATACGCAGTATTTT. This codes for CASSLKAASARTDTQYF.

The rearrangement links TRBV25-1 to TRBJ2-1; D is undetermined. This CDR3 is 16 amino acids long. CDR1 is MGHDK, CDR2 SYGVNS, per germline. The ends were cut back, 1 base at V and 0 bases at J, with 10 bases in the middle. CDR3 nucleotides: TGTGCCAGCAGTGAATTCGCGCGAGGCTCCTACAATGAGCAGTTCTTC. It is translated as CASSEFARGSYNEQFF.

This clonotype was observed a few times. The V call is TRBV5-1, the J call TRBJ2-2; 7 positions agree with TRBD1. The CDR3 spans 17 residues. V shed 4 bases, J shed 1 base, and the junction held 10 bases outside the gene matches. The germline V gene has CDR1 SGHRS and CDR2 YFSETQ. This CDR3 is CASSVGPGTVNTGELFF. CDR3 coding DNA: TGCGCCAGCAGCGTGGGGCCCGGGACAGTGAACACCGGGGAGCTGTTTTTT.

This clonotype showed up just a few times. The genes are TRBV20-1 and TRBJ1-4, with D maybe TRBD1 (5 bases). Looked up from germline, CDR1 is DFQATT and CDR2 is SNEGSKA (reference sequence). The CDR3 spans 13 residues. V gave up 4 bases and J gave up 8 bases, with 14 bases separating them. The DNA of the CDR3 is TGCAGTGCTAAGGGGACCTTGGGGGAAAAACTGTTTTTT. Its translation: CSAKGTLGEKLFF.

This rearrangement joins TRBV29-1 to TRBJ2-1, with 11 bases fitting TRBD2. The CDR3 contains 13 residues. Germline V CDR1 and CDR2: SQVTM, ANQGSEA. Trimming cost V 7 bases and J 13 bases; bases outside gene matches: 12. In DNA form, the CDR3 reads TGCAGCGGTAGCGGGAGGGCTTACAAAAGACAGTTCTTC. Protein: CSGSGRAYKRQFF.

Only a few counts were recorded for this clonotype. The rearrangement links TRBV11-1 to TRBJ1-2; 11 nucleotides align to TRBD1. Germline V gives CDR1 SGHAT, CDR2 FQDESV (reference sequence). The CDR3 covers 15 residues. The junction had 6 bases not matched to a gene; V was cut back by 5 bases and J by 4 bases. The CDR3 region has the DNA TGTGCCAGCAGCCTCCGGACAGGGGGCGGCTATGGCTACACCTTC. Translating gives CASSLRTGGGYGYTF.

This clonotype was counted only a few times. The CDR3 here is CASSGRGALTDTQYF. As DNA, the CDR3 is TGTGCCAGCAGTGGTCGCGGGGCCCTCACAGATACGCAGTATTTT. The chain couples TRBV6-1 to TRBJ2-3; D perhaps matches TRBD2 (6 bases). Germline CDR1 reads MNHNS; CDR2 reads SASEGT. This CDR3 spans 15 amino acids. V was cut by 4 bases and J by 2 bases, with 13 bases left in between.

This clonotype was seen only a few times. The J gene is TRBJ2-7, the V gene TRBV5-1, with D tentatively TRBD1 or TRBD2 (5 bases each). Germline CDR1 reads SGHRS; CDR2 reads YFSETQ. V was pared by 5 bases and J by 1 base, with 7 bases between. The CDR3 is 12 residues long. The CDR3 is CASRGESYEQYF. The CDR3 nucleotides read TGCGCCAGCAGAGGGGAGTCCTACGAGCAGTACTTC.

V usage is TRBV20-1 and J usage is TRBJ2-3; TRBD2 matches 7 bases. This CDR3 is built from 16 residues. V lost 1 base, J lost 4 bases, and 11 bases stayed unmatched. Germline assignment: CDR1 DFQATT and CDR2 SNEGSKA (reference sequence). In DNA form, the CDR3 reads TGCAGTGCTAGAGCGTTCGGGCGGGAGTTTCCAGATACGCAGTATTTT. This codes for CSARAFGREFPDTQYF.

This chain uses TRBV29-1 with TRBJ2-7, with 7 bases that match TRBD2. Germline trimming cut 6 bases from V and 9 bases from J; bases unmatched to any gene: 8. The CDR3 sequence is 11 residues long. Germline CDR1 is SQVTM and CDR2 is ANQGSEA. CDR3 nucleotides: TGCAGCGTGACACTAGCGTCTAGGCAGTACTTC. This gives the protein CSVTLASRQYF.

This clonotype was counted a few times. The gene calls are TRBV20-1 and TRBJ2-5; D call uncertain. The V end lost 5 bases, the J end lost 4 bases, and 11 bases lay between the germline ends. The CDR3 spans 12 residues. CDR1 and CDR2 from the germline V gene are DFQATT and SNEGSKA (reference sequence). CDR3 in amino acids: CSAPSAGETQYF. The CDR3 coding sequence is TGCAGTGCTCCCTCAGCCGGAGAGACCCAGTACTTC.

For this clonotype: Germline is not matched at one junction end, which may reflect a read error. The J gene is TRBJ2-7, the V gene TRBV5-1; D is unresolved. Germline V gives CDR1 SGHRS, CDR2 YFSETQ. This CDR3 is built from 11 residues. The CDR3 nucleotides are TGCGCCAGCAGGTTGGGGTACGAGCAGTACTTC. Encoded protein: CASRLGYEQYF.

CDR3 nucleotides: TGTGCCAGCAGGACTCTCGACACCGGGGAGCTGTTTTTT. Amino acid sequence: CASRTLDTGELFF. The chain joins TRBV2 to TRBJ2-2; D call uncertain. The CDR3 contains 13 residues. Per the germline V gene, CDR1 is SNHLY and CDR2 is FYNNEI. Deletions cut 6 bases from V and 3 bases from J, with 8 bases between.

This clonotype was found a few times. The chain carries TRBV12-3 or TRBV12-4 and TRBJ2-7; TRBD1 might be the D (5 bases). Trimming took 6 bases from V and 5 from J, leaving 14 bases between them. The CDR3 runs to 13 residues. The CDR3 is CASRRDSTHEQYF. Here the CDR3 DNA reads TGTGCCAGCAGACGAGACAGCACCCACGAGCAGTACTTC.

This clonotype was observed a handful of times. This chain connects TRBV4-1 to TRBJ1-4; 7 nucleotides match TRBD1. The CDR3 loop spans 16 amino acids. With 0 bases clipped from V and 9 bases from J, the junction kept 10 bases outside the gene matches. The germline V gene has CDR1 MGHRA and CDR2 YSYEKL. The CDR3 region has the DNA TGCGCCAGCAGCCAAGAGATGGGACAGCGTCTGAAAAAACTGTTTTTT. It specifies CASSQEMGQRLKKLFF.

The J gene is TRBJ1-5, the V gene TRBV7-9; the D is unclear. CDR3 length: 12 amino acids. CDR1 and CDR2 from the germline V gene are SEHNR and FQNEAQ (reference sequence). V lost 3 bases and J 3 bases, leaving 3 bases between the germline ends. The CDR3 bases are TGTGCCAGCAGCTTTAACAATCAGCCCCAGCATTTT. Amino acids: CASSFNNQPQHF.

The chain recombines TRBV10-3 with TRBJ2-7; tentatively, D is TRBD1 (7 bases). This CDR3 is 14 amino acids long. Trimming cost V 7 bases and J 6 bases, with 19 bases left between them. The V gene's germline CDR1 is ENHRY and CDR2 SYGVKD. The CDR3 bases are TGTGCCATCAAATTTGGAGGGGGCGAGGGCGAGCAGTACTTC. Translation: CAIKFGGGEGEQYF.

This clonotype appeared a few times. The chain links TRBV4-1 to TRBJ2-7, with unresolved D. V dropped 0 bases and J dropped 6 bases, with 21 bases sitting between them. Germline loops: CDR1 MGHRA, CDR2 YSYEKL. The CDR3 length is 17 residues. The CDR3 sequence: CASSQEEWAFSRIEQYF. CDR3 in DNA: TGCGCCAGCAGCCAAGAAGAGTGGGCTTTCTCCCGGATCGAGCAGTACTTC.

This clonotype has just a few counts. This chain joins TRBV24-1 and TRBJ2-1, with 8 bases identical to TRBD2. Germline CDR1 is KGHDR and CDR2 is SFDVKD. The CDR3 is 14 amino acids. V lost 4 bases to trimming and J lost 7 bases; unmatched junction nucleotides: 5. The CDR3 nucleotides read TGTGCCACCAGTGACGCGGGAGGAGGGAATGAGCAGTTCTTC. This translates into CATSDAGGGNEQFF.

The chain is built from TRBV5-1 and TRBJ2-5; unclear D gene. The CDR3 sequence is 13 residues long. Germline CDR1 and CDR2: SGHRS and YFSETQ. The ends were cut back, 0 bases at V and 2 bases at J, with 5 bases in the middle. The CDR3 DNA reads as TGCGCCAGCAGCTTGGACTTGCAAGAGACCCAGTACTTC. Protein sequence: CASSLDLQETQYF.

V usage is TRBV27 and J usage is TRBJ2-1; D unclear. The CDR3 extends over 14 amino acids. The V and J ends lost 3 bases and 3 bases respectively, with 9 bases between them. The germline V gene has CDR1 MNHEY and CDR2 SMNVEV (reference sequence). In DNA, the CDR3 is TGTGCCAGCAGTTTGAGTACATACTACAATGAGCAGTTCTTC. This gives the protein CASSLSTYYNEQFF.

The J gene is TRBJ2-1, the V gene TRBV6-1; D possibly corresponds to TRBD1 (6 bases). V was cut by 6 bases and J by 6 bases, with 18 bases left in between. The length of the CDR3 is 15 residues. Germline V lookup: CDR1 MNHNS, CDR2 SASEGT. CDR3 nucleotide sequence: TGTGCCAGCAGAAAAATAGGGGGTCGGGCCAATGAGCAGTTCTTC. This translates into CASRKIGGRANEQFF.

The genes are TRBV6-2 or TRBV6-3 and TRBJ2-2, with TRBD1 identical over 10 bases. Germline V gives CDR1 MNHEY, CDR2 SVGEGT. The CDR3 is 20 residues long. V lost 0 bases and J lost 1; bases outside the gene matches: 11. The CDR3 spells CASSYSRTGGLFENTGELFF. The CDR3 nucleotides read TGTGCCAGCAGTTACTCCCGGACAGGGGGACTCTTTGAGAACACCGGGGAGCTGTTTTTT.